The 29 T cell receptor beta chains below all came from one sample that was sequenced in a study of blood T cells in healthy people across ages. A J-beta primer mix and a sample-barcoded 5' primer were used in a second PCR of roughly 6 to 12 cycles. MiXCR was run by TCRdb on the 5' RACE reads, yielding one entry per CDR3 protein. The sample shows some 690,000 distinct CDR3 sequences, approximately 21% of them seen only once. The sequencing sample was made of blood. These receptor sequences come from a man between 65 and 85 years old in good health.

This clonotype was found once. The chain uses TRBV12-3 or TRBV12-4 and TRBJ2-7; no definite D call. This CDR3 has 13 amino acids. Trimming took 1 base from V and 5 from J, leaving 9 bases between them. In DNA form, the CDR3 reads TGTGCCAGCAGTTTAGGGTGGGCCCACGAGCAGTACTTC. Encoded protein: CASSLGWAHEQYF.

The chain uses TRBV7-9 and TRBJ1-2; tentative D call: TRBD1 (5 bases). Germline CDR1 is SEHNR and CDR2 is FQNEAQ (reference sequence). Trimming removed 5 bases at V and 6 bases at J, with 13 bases between. The CDR3 has 13 residues. CDR3 in amino acids: CASSHATGHGYTF. CDR3 coding DNA: TGTGCCAGCAGCCACGCTACGGGGCATGGCTACACCTTC.

The CDR3 DNA follows: TGCGCCAGCAGCACCCGAGGCATTAATGAAAAACTGTTTTTT. It translates to CASSTRGINEKLFF. The chain employs TRBV4-3 and TRBJ1-4; D is unclear. CDR3 length: 14 residues. Trimming removed 5 bases at V and 4 bases at J, with 11 bases between. The germline V gene encodes CDR1 LGHNA and CDR2 YSLEER.

V gene TRBV10-3 combines with J gene TRBJ2-7, with a tentative D call TRBD2 (7 bases). Matching the DNA end better, TRBJ2-1 makes the J call doubtful. This CDR3 has 13 amino acids. In germline, CDR1 is ENHRY, CDR2 SYGVKD. The CDR3 protein is CAIREGGGFEQFF. The CDR3 DNA sequence: TGTGCCATCAGAGAAGGGGGGGGGTTTGAGCAGTTCTTC.

This clonotype was counted a few times. The chain employs TRBV3-1 and TRBJ1-5; a weak D match, TRBD1 (6 bases). Looked up from germline, CDR1 is LGHDT and CDR2 is YNNKEL (reference sequence). This CDR3 has 15 amino acids. The V end lost 0 bases, the J end lost 7 bases, and 13 bases lay between the germline ends. In nucleotides, the CDR3 is TGTGCCAGCAGCCAAGATATTTCACAGGGACAGCCCCAGCATTTT. Amino acid sequence: CASSQDISQGQPQHF. Together with reference TRBV3-1 and TRBJ1-5, the CDR3 gives the full variable domain: DTAVSQTPKYLVTQMGNDKSIKCEQNLGHDTMYWYKQDSKKFLKIMFSYNNKELIINETVPNRFSPKSPDKAHLNLHINSLELGDSAVYFCASSQDISQGQPQHFGDGTRLSIL.

This sequence joins TRBV29-1 and TRBJ1-1; TRBD1 might be the D (5 bases). Germline-derived CDR1 and CDR2 are SQVTM and ANQGSEA. V was clipped by 1 base and J by 3 bases, with 12 bases between them. This CDR3 has 14 residues. CDR3: CSVEVRGVYTEAFF. The CDR3 DNA sequence: TGCAGCGTTGAAGTTAGAGGGGTTTACACTGAAGCTTTCTTT.

This clonotype was recorded a few times. CDR3 sequence reads: CASSPGQGRTEAFF. The CDR3 DNA reads TGTGCCAGCAGCCCAGGACAGGGTCGGACTGAAGCTTTCTTT. The rearrangement uses TRBV12-3 or TRBV12-4 and TRBJ1-1, with 8 bases identical to TRBD1. V gave up 6 bases and J gave up 5 bases; unmatched junction bases: 8. The CDR3 is 14 residues long.

This chain links TRBV29-1 with TRBJ2-3; tentatively, D is TRBD1 (6 bases). Looked up from germline, CDR1 is SQVTM and CDR2 is ANQGSEA. V shed 7 bases and J shed 2 bases, with 7 bases lying between them. The CDR3 totals 11 residues. The CDR3 coding sequence is TGCAGCGGGGGGCCCACAGATACGCAGTATTTT. Translated: CSGGPTDTQYF.

This sequence joins TRBV29-1 and TRBJ2-2, with D hard to call. The CDR3 length is 13 residues. Trimming removed 4 bases from V and 1 base from J, with 7 bases in between. In germline, CDR1 is SQVTM, CDR2 ANQGSEA. CDR3 bases: TGCAGCGTTGGGGCTGTGAACACCGGGGAGCTGTTTTTT. It yields the protein CSVGAVNTGELFF.

The V call is TRBV12-3 or TRBV12-4, the J call TRBJ2-4; D is uncertain. The germline V and J ends were trimmed by 2 bases and 1 base, with 12 bases remaining between them. The CDR3 spans 16 residues. The CDR3 coding sequence is TGTGCCAGCAGTTTAAGCCTAAGCTCGGCCAAAAACATTCAGTACTTC. Its protein product is CASSLSLSSAKNIQYF.

CDR3 coding DNA: TGTGCCAGCAGCTTAGGTGCGGGGGGTGGGTACAATGAGCAGTTCTTC. The encoded protein is CASSLGAGGGYNEQFF. The J gene is TRBJ2-1, the V gene TRBV7-6, with 8 positions matching TRBD2. V lost 1 base, J lost 4 bases, and 6 bases stayed unmatched. CDR3 size: 16 residues. Germline CDR1 and CDR2: SGHVS and FNYEAQ. Complete variable domain (other parts from reference TRBV7-6 and TRBJ2-1): GAGVSQSPRYKVTKRGQDVALRCDPISGHVSLYWYRQALGQGPEFLTYFNYEAQQDKSGLPNDRFSAERPEGSISTLTIQRTEQRDSAMYRCASSLGAGGGYNEQFFGPGTRLTVL.

The chain joins TRBV6-2 or TRBV6-3 to TRBJ2-7, with a weak D call TRBD2 (5 bases). The V gene lost 2 bases and the J gene lost 4 bases, with 9 bases spanning the gap. This CDR3 is 13 amino acids long. CDR1 is MNHEY and CDR2 is SVGEGT in the germline V gene. DNA of the CDR3: TGTGCCAGCAGTTACACGGGGAAGTACGAGCAGTACGTC. Its protein product is CASSYTGKYEQYV.

The V and J genes are TRBV5-1 and TRBJ1-1; D might be TRBD1 (6 bases). V was trimmed by 4 bases and J by 4 bases, leaving 17 bases between them. The CDR3 loop spans 15 amino acids. Per germline, CDR1 SGHRS and CDR2 YFSETQ. The CDR3 region has the DNA TGCGCCAGCAGCGGGGGGGCTCTCCTGAGCACTGAAGCTTTCTTT. It codes for CASSGGALLSTEAFF.

This sequence joins TRBV20-1 and TRBJ2-5; TRBD2 matches at 11 bases. This CDR3 comprises 14 residues. Germline V gives CDR1 DFQATT, CDR2 SNEGSKA (reference sequence). J gave up 1 base and V 5 bases, and 3 bases lay outside the gene matches. The CDR3 DNA reads TGCAGTGCTCAGACTAGCGGGATCCAAGAGACCCAGTACTTC. It codes for CSAQTSGIQETQYF.

In this sample, this clonotype turned up a few times. V is TRBV30 and J is TRBJ2-3; no definite D call. The CDR3 spans 13 residues. The V gene's germline CDR1 is GTSNPN and CDR2 SVGIG (reference sequence). V was shortened by 8 bases and J by 2 bases, with 14 bases between the two germline ends. CDR3 nucleotide sequence: TGTGCCGCGGCACCCGTAAACACAGATACGCAGTATTTT. Translation: CAAAPVNTDTQYF.

This clonotype has ten or more counts. The gene calls are TRBV28 and TRBJ1-4, with 8 bases matching TRBD1. The V gene end was trimmed by 6 bases and the J gene end by 6 bases; junction bases not matched to a gene: 6. This CDR3 spans 14 amino acids. The germline V gene encodes CDR1 MDHEN and CDR2 SYDVKM. CDR3 nucleotide sequence: TGTGCCAGCAGCTCCGGGACAGGAGATGAAAAACTGTTTTTT. Its translation: CASSSGTGDEKLFF.

The chain is built from TRBV6-4 and TRBJ1-2; no clear D gene. CDR1 is MRHNA and CDR2 is SNTAGT in the germline V gene. This CDR3 has 13 amino acids. V lost 1 base and J 8 bases, leaving 11 bases between the germline ends. CDR3 protein: CASSDWTARGYTF. Here the CDR3 DNA reads TGTGCCAGCAGTGACTGGACTGCTCGGGGCTACACCTTC.

The chain links TRBV2 to TRBJ2-2; tentative D call: TRBD2 (7 bases). This CDR3 has 16 amino acids. Germline CDR1 and CDR2: SNHLY and FYNNEI. Trimming cost V 1 base and J 4 bases, with 13 bases left between them. The CDR3 sequence is CASSEVRGPTTGELFF. Written as DNA, the CDR3 is TGTGCCAGCAGTGAAGTGCGGGGGCCAACCACCGGGGAGCTGTTTTTT. The full variable domain, completed using reference TRBV2 and TRBJ2-2, is EPEVTQTPSHQVTQMGQEVILRCVPISNHLYFYWYRQILGQKVEFLVSFYNNEISEKSEIFDDQFSVERPDGSNFTLKIRSTKLEDSAMYFCASSEVRGPTTGELFFGEGSRLTVL.

The chain links TRBV6-1 to TRBJ2-5; 10 bases align to TRBD1. The CDR3 extends over 15 amino acids. V was clipped by 4 bases and J by 4 bases; unmatched bases: 6. Germline V gene data show CDR1 as MNHNS and CDR2 as SASEGT. This CDR3 is CASSVYGDRGETQYF. The CDR3 DNA reads as TGTGCCAGCAGTGTGTACGGGGACAGGGGAGAGACCCAGTACTTC.

This rearrangement joins TRBV12-3 or TRBV12-4 to TRBJ2-7, with D perhaps TRBD1 (5 bases). Trimming took off 2 bases at V and 5 bases at J, with 10 bases between the two ends. The CDR3 contains 13 residues. The CDR3 region is CASSLKQGNEQYF. CDR3 bases: TGTGCCAGCAGTTTAAAGCAGGGCAACGAGCAGTACTTC.

This clonotype was found a few times. This chain uses TRBV6-2 or TRBV6-3 with TRBJ2-3, with 11 bases identical to TRBD2. The junction had 5 bases not matched to a gene; V was cut back by 5 bases and J by 4 bases. The CDR3 extends over 15 amino acids. Germline V CDR1 and CDR2: MNHEY, SVGEGT. The CDR3 sequence: CASSHLAGGADTQYF. The CDR3 region has the DNA TGTGCCAGCAGTCACCTAGCGGGAGGAGCAGATACGCAGTATTTT.

V and J are TRBV7-9 and TRBJ2-3; D may match TRBD1 or TRBD2 (5 bases each). V was shortened by 1 base and J by 8 bases, with 10 bases between the two germline ends. Germline V gene data show CDR1 as SEHNR and CDR2 as FQNEAQ (reference sequence). The CDR3 is made up of 13 amino acids. The CDR3 sequence is CASSLGDPGTQYF. DNA of the CDR3: TGTGCCAGCAGCTTAGGGGACCCGGGTACGCAGTATTTT. The full variable domain, its missing parts supplied by reference TRBV7-9 and TRBJ2-3, is DTGVSQNPRHKITKRGQNVTFRCDPISEHNRLYWYRQTLGQGPEFLTYFQNEAQLEKSRLLSDRFSAERPKGSFSTLEIQRTEQGDSAMYLCASSLGDPGTQYFGPGTRLTVL.

The chain employs TRBV20-1 and TRBJ1-1, with 7 nucleotides matching TRBD1. CDR1 is DFQATT and CDR2 is SNEGSKA in the germline V gene (reference sequence). V shed 5 bases, J shed 5 bases, and the junction held 8 bases outside the gene matches. The CDR3 has 13 residues. The CDR3, as DNA: TGCAGTGCTCCCGGACAGGCGAGGACTGAAGCTTTCTTT. It codes for CSAPGQARTEAFF.

This clonotype was seen a few times. This chain connects TRBV15 to TRBJ1-2; 10 nucleotides line up with TRBD1. This CDR3 is built from 14 residues. The junction had 4 bases not matched to a gene; V was cut back by 3 bases and J by 6 bases. CDR1 LNHNV and CDR2 YYDKDF come from the germline V gene (reference sequence). The CDR3 DNA reads TGTGCCACCAGCAGGACAGGGGGCTGGAATGGCTACACCTTC. Amino acids: CATSRTGGWNGYTF.

This chain's CDR3 is CASSLHRETQYF. CDR3 DNA: TGTGCCAGCAGTTTGCACAGAGAGACCCAGTACTTC. This rearrangement joins TRBV12-3 or TRBV12-4 to TRBJ2-5; no clear D. CDR3 length equals 12 residues. The V gene lost 3 bases and the J gene lost 4 bases, with 6 bases spanning the gap.

This clonotype appeared a few times. The genes are TRBV20-1 and TRBJ2-1, with TRBD1 identical over 12 bases. V was clipped by 8 bases and J by 10 bases; unmatched bases: 15. CDR1 and CDR2 from the germline V gene are DFQATT and SNEGSKA (reference sequence). This CDR3 region has 15 residues. DNA for the CDR3: TGCAGTTCGAATCCGGGACAGGGGGCTCTGTACGAGCAGTTCTTC. It yields the protein CSSNPGQGALYEQFF.

The rearrangement joins TRBV20-1 to TRBJ1-1; TRBD1 aligns across 7 bases. V lost 2 bases and J lost 2; bases outside the gene matches: 5. This CDR3 is built from 14 residues. The germline V gene encodes CDR1 DFQATT and CDR2 SNEGSKA (reference sequence). The CDR3 bases are TGCAGTGCTAGAACGGGACAGATTAACACTGAAGCTTTCTTT. Protein sequence: CSARTGQINTEAFF.

The V gene is TRBV7-9, the J gene TRBJ1-3, with 7 nucleotides matching TRBD1. V lost 4 bases, J lost 0 bases, and 6 bases stayed unmatched. Germline V gene lookup returns CDR1 SEHNR and CDR2 FQNEAQ (reference sequence). CDR3 length: 16 amino acids. The CDR3 bases are TGTGCCAGCAGCTCCCCGGGACAGACCTCTGGAAACACCATATATTTT. It is translated as CASSSPGQTSGNTIYF.

This clonotype was counted a few times. For the CDR3, the DNA is TGTGCCAGCAGTCCGGACAGTAATGAAAAACTGTTTTTT. Its translation: CASSPDSNEKLFF. This chain links TRBV12-3 or TRBV12-4 with TRBJ1-4, with a possible D match to TRBD1 (6 bases). The CDR3 spans 13 residues. Trimming shortened V by 5 bases and J by 4 bases, and 8 bases separated the two germline ends.